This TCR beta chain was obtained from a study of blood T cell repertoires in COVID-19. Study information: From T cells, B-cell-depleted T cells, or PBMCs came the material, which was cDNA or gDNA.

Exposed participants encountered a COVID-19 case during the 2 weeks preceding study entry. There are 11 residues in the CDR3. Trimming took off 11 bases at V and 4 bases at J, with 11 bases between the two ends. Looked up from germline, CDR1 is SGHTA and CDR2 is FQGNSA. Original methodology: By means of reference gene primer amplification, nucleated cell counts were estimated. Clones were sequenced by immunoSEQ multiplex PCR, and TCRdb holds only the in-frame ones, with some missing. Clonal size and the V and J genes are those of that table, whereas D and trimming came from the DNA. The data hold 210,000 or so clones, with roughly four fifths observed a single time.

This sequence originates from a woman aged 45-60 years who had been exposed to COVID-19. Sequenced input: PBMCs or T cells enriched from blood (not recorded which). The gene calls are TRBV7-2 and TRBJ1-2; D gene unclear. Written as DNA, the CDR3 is TGTGCCGTCGGGAGCAGCTATGGCTACACCTTC. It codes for CAVGSSYGYTF.